This T cell receptor (beta chain) is drawn from a study of blood T cell repertoires in COVID-19. In the study's own analysis: Amplification of reference gene primers was used by the study to estimate nucleated cell counts. The method was immunoSEQ multiplex PCR; TCRdb's version includes in-frame clones alone and lacks a portion of them. V and J calls and clone size come straight from that table; D and trimming were deduced from the DNA. The table has over 200,000 clones, over 80% seen once. There are 16 residues in the CDR3. V shed 1 base and J shed 0 bases, with 7 bases lying between them. Germline V gene sequence: CDR1 SGHAT, CDR2 FQNNGV.

The rearrangement links TRBV11-2 to TRBJ1-6; D remains ambiguous. What was sequenced was peripheral blood. The receptor's source is a man aged 40-50 years with acute or convalescent COVID-19. This CDR3 reads CASSLGRNSYNSPLHF. DNA for the CDR3: TGTGCCAGCAGCTTAGGTAGAAACTCCTATAATTCACCCCTCCACTTT. Full variable domain (missing parts from reference TRBV11-2 and TRBJ1-6): EAGVAQSPRYKIIEKRQSVAFWCNPISGHATLYWYQQILGQGPKLLIQFQNNGVVDDSQLPKDRFSAERLKGVDSTLKIQPAKLEDSAVYLCASSLGRNSYNSPLHFGNGTRLTVT.